Below, one T cell receptor beta chain is given with its context. What it binds is unknown. This sample was included in a study of vaccination and CD4 T cells after COVID-19. Study overall: Each of the control cultures got a CEFX pool, an HIV-1 Nef pool, or no peptide. Whole-study results and caveats: Detection of a median about 90% of reactive clones in convalescent patients was confined to the period after vaccination. The study found median SARS-CoV-2-reactive clonotypes rising from about 22 to 38, not significantly.

Germline values: CDR1 LNHNV, CDR2 YYDKDF (reference sequence). CDR3 length: 15 amino acids. V was cut by 1 base and J by 7 bases, with 13 bases left in between. Treatment here: 10-day PBMC culture with coronavirus spike peptide pools or control peptides (ViraFEST assay). An Oncomine TCR Beta short-read assay was used to sequence the DNA from cultured CD4+ T cells. Genomic DNA was isolated from cultured CD4+ T cells. In TCRdb, the PCR reads were re-called with MiXCR into one record per CDR3 protein. Among about 19,000 distinct CDR3 sequences, 40% to 55% were seen once, and the ten largest hold roughly 2.9%.

The receptor's source is a human donor who had recovered from COVID-19. Here the sequenced sample was CD4+ T cells from blood, cultured in vitro, taken after SARS-CoV-2 vaccination. The gene calls are TRBV15 and TRBJ1-4; no clear D gene. The chain's CDR3 is CATSRVGSLGEKLFF. CDR3 nucleotide sequence: TGTGCCACCAGCAGAGTTGGCAGTTTAGGTGAAAAACTGTTTTTT.